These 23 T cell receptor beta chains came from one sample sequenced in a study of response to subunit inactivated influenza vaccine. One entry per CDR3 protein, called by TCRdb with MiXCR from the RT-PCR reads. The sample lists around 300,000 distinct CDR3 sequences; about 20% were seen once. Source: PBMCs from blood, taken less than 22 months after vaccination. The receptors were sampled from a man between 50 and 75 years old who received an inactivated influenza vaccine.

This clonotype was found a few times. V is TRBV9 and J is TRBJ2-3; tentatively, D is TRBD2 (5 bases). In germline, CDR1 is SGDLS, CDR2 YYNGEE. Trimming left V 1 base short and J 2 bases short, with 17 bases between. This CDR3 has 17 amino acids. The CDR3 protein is CASSVSSRAQTTDTQYF. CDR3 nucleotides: TGTGCCAGCAGCGTATCATCGCGGGCCCAAACCACAGATACGCAGTATTTT.

CDR3 sequence reads: CASSLRGSSNQPQHF. The CDR3 DNA sequence: TGTGCCAGCAGCCTCCGGGGATCAAGCAATCAGCCCCAGCATTTT. This chain joins TRBV3-1 and TRBJ1-5; D is uncertain. The germline V gene encodes CDR1 LGHDT and CDR2 YNNKEL (reference sequence). The V and J ends lost 4 bases and 1 base respectively, with 11 bases between them. CDR3 length: 15 amino acids.

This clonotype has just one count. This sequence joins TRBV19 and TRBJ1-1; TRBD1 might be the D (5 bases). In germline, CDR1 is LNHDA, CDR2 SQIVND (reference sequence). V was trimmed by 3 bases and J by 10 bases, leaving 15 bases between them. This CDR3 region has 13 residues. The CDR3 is CASSMELGEGAFF. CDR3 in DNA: TGTGCCAGTAGTATGGAGCTGGGGGAAGGAGCTTTCTTT.

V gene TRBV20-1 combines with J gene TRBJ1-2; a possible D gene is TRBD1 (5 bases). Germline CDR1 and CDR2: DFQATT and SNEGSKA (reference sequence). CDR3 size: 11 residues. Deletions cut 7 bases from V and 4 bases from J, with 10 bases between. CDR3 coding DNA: TGCAGTGTTCGGGACGTCTATGGCTACACCTTC. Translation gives CSVRDVYGYTF.

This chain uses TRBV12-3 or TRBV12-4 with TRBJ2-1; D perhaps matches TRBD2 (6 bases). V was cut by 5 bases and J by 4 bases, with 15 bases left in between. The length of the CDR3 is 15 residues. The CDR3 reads CASSKTSLSYNEQFF. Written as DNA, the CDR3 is TGTGCCAGCAGTAAGACTAGTCTCTCATACAATGAGCAGTTCTTC.

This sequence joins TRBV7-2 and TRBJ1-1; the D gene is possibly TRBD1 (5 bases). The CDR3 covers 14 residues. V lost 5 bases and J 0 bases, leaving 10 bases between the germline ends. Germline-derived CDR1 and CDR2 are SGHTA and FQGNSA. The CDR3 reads CASSRTTMNTEAFF. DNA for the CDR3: TGTGCCAGCAGCCGGACAACCATGAACACTGAAGCTTTCTTT.

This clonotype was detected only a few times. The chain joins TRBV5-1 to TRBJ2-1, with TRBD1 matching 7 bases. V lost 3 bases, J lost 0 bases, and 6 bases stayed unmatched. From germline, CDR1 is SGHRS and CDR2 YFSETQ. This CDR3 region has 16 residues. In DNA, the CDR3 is TGCGCCAGCAGCTCGATGGACAGGAGCTCCTACAATGAGCAGTTCTTC. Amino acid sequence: CASSSMDRSSYNEQFF.

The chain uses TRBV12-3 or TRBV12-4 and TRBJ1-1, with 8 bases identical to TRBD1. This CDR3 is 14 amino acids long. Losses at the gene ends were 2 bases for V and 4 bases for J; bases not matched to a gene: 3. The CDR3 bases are TGTGCCAGCAGTTTACTGGACAGGGTCACTGAAGCTTTCTTT. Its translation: CASSLLDRVTEAFF.

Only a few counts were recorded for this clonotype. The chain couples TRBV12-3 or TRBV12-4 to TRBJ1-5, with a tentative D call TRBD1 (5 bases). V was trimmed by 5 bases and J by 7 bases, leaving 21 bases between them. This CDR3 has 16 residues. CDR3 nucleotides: TGTGCCAGCAGTATTAATCTCCCGAGTTCAGGGCAGCCCCAGCATTTT. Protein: CASSINLPSSGQPQHF.

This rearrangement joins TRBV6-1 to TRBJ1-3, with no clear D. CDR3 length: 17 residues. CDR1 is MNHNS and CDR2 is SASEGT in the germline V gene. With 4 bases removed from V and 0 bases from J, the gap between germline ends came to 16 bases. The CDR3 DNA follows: TGTGCCAGCAGTGGAGTTAGGCCTTTCCGCTCTGGAAACACCATATATTTT. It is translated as CASSGVRPFRSGNTIYF.

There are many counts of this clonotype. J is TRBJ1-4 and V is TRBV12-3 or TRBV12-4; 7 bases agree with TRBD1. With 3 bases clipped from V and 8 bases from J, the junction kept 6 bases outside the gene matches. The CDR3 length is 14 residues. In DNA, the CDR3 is TGTGCCAGCAGTTTCTCAGGGGGGAAAGAAAAACTGTTTTTT. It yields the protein CASSFSGGKEKLFF.

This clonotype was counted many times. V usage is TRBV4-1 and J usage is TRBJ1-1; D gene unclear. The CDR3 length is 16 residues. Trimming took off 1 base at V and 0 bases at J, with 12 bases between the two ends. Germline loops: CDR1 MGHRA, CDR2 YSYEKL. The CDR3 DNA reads TGCGCCAGCAGCCAAGTTGACCAGACGTTGAACACTGAAGCTTTCTTT. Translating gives CASSQVDQTLNTEAFF.

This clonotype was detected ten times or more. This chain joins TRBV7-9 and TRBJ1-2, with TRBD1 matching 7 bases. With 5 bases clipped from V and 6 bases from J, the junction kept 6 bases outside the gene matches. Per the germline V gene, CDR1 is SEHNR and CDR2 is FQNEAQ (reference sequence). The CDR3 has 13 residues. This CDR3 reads CASSTTGSNGYTF. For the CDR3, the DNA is TGTGCCAGCAGCACGACAGGGAGCAATGGCTACACCTTC.

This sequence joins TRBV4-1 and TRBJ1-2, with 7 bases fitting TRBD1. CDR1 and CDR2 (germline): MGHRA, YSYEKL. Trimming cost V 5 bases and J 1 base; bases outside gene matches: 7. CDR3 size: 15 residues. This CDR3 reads CASSMGQQVNYGYTF. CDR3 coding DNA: TGCGCCAGCAGCATGGGACAGCAAGTTAACTATGGCTACACCTTC.

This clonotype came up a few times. CDR3 sequence: CASSHAGAQHF. CDR3 bases: TGTGCCAGCAGCCACGCGGGGGCCCAGCATTTT. V is TRBV6-2 or TRBV6-3 and J is TRBJ1-5, with D maybe TRBD1 (5 bases). This CDR3 region has 11 residues. V was shortened by 6 bases and J by 11 bases, with 11 bases between the two germline ends. Germline V lookup: CDR1 MNHEY, CDR2 SVGEGT.

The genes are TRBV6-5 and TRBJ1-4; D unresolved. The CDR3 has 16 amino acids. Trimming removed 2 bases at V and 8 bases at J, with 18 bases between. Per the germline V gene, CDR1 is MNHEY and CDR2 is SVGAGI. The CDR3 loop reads CASSYLGQLLEEKLFF. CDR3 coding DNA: TGTGCCAGCAGTTACCTCGGGCAACTGCTCGAGGAAAAACTGTTTTTT.

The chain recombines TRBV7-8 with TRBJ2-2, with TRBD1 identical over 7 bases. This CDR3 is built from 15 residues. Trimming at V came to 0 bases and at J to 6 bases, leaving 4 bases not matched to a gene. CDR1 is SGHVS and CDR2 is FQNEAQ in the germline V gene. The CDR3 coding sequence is TGTGCCAGCAGCTTAGCGACAGGGTGGGCCGGGGAGCTGTTTTTT. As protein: CASSLATGWAGELFF. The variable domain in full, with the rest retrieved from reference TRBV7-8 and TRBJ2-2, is GAGVSQSPRYKVAKRGQDVALRCDPISGHVSLFWYQQALGQGPEFLTYFQNEAQLDKSGLPSDRFFAERPEGSVSTLKIQRTQQEDSAVYLCASSLATGWAGELFFGEGSRLTVL.

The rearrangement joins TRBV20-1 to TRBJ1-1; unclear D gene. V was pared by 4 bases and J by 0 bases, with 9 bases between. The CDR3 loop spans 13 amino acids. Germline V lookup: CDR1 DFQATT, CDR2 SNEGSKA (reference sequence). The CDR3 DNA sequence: TGCAGTGCTAAATCGGTTATGAACACTGAAGCTTTCTTT. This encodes CSAKSVMNTEAFF.

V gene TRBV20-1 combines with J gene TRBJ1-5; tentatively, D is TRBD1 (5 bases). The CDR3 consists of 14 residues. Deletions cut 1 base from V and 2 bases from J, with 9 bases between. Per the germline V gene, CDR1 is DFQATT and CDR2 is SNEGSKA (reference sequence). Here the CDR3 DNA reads TGCAGTGCTAGAGTGGGGGAGGGCAATCAGCCCCAGCATTTT. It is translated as CSARVGEGNQPQHF.

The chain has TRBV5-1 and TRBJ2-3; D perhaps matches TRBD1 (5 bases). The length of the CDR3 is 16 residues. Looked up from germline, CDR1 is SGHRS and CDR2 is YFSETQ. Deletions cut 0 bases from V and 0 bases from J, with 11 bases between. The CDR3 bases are TGCGCCAGCAGCTTGGGACAGAGCCTCAGCACAGATACGCAGTATTTT. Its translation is CASSLGQSLSTDTQYF.

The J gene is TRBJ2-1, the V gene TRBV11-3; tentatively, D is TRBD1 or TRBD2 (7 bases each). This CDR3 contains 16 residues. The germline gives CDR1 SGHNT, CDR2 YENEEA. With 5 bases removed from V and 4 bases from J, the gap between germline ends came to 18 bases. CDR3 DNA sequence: TGTGCCAGCAGCCCAGGGGGGGTAAAGGGTTACAATGAGCAGTTCTTC. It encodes CASSPGGVKGYNEQFF.

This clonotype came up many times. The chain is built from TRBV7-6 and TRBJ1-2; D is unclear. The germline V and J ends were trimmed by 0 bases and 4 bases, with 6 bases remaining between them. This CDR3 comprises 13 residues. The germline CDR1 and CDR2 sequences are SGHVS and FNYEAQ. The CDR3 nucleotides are TGTGCCAGCAGCTTAGCCGACGGCTATGGCTACACCTTC. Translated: CASSLADGYGYTF.

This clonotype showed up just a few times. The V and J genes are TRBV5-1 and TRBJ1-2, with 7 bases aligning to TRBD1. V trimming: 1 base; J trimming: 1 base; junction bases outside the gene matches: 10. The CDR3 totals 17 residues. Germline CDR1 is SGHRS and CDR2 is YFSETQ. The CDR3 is CASSLRGGTAYNYGYTF. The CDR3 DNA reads TGCGCCAGCAGCTTGAGGGGGGGGACAGCCTATAACTATGGCTACACCTTC.